This record concerns one T cell receptor beta chain sequence. Time point denoted: new active TB diagnosis, blood taken before or within 7 days of starting treatment. Positive smear microscopy and/or M. tuberculosis culture confirmed active disease. This entry comes from a study of T cells in tuberculosis. Study summary: IGRA-negative adolescents, IGRA-positive adolescents with latent tuberculosis and adults with active tuberculosis formed this South African cohort.

From germline, CDR1 is SEHNR and CDR2 FQNEAQ (reference sequence). The V end was cut by 1 base, the J end by 6 bases, with 7 bases between. The CDR3 is 13 residues long. Here immunoSEQ multiplex PCR was the method, and the copy in TCRdb shows in-frame clones only, minus some. Here the sample spans about 49,000 clones, 90% to 95% being singletons. This TCR was recovered from an adult with tuberculosis. The rearrangement links TRBV7-9 to TRBJ2-1; maybe TRBD1 (5 bases). Source: PBMCs, taken at tuberculosis diagnosis. CDR3 loop: CASSLVQANEQFF. The CDR3 DNA is TGTGCCAGCAGCTTAGTACAGGCCAATGAGCAGTTCTTC. Together with reference TRBV7-9 and TRBJ2-1, the CDR3 gives the full variable domain: DTGVSQNPRHKITKRGQNVTFRCDPISEHNRLYWYRQTLGQGPEFLTYFQNEAQLEKSRLLSDRFSAERPKGSFSTLEIQRTEQGDSAMYLCASSLVQANEQFFGPGTRLTVL.